These 20 T cell receptor beta chains share one sample of origin, sequenced in a study of graft-versus-host responses after intestinal transplantation. Sequenced by immunoSEQ multiplex PCR; TCRdb stores in-frame clones only, minus some. This sample yields tens of thousands of clones, of which about 95% are seen a single time; approximately 0.2% belongs to the top ten. These TCRs are of unknown antigen specificity. Sequenced material: unstimulated CD8+ T cells sorted from spleen or lymph node cells, taken before transplant. These receptors all stem from a human donor who was the organ donor for an intestinal transplant.

This clone has a single count. The J gene is TRBJ2-7, the V gene TRBV9; 8 bases are a match to TRBD2. The trim removed 0 bases at V and 4 bases at J, leaving 6 bases unmatched. There are 15 residues in the CDR3. Germline lookup yields CDR1 SGDLS and CDR2 YYNGEE. CDR3 residues: CASSVGAGGGYEQYF. CDR3 bases: TGTGCCAGCAGCGTAGGGGCGGGGGGCGGTTACGAGCAGTACTTC.

The rearrangement uses TRBV7-9 and TRBJ1-1; the D is unclear. The CDR3 has 12 amino acids. From germline, CDR1 is SEHNR and CDR2 FQNEAQ (reference sequence). Trimming stripped 3 bases from V and 4 bases from J, with 6 bases between. CDR3: CASSFNPTEAFF. DNA for the CDR3: TGTGCCAGCAGCTTCAACCCCACTGAAGCTTTCTTT. Variable domain in full (rest from reference TRBV7-9 and TRBJ1-1): DTGVSQNPRHKITKRGQNVTFRCDPISEHNRLYWYRQTLGQGPEFLTYFQNEAQLEKSRLLSDRFSAERPKGSFSTLEIQRTEQGDSAMYLCASSFNPTEAFFGQGTRLTVV.

The gene calls are TRBV29-1 and TRBJ2-1; 9 positions match TRBD2. In germline, CDR1 is SQVTM, CDR2 ANQGSEA. The CDR3 totals 14 residues. V was clipped by 4 bases and J by 10 bases; unmatched bases: 11. The CDR3 DNA reads TGCAGCGTTGTCGGGATAGCGGGGGTGGCCGAGCAGTTCTTC. Translation gives CSVVGIAGVAEQFF.

In DNA, the CDR3 is TGTGCCAGCAGCTTAGCTGCAGCGGGGATCTCCTACGAGCAGTACTTC. Translation: CASSLAAAGISYEQYF. The chain has TRBV7-2 and TRBJ2-7; 7 nucleotides align to TRBD2. This CDR3 has 16 amino acids. Trimming took 0 bases from V and 0 from J; bases not matched to a gene: 5. Germline CDR1 and CDR2: SGHTA and FQGNSA. Based on the CDR3 plus reference TRBV7-2 and TRBJ2-7, the full variable domain is GAGVSQSPSNKVTEKGKDVELRCDPISGHTALYWYRQSLGQGLEFLIYFQGNSAPDKSGLPSDRFSAERTGGSVSTLTIQRTQQEDSAVYLCASSLAAAGISYEQYFGPGTRLTVT.

This clone was seen a single time. V and J are TRBV5-1 and TRBJ2-7; 7 positions match TRBD1. CDR1 and CDR2 (germline): SGHRS, YFSETQ. Losses at the gene ends were 1 base for V and 4 bases for J; bases not matched to a gene: 17. This CDR3 has 18 residues. Here the CDR3 DNA reads TGCGCCAGCAGCTTGATGGCCCAACCGGGACAGCAAACTTACGAGCAGTACTTC. It yields the protein CASSLMAQPGQQTYEQYF.

The chain recombines TRBV9 with TRBJ2-5, with D possibly TRBD1 on 7 matching bases. Matching the DNA end better, TRBJ2-7 makes the J call doubtful. Germline V lookup: CDR1 SGDLS, CDR2 YYNGEE. The CDR3 runs to 14 residues. The CDR3 loop reads CASSVEGGGDEQYF. The CDR3 bases are TGTGCCAGCAGCGTAGAAGGAGGGGGCGACGAGCAGTACTTC.

J is TRBJ1-6 and V is TRBV4-3; no clear D gene. V lost 0 bases and J 10 bases, leaving 4 bases between the germline ends. The CDR3 contains 12 residues. Germline-derived CDR1 and CDR2 are LGHNA and YSLEER. In DNA form, the CDR3 reads TGCGCCAGCAGCCAAGAGGACTCACCCCTCCACTTT. The encoded protein is CASSQEDSPLHF.

This chain uses TRBV30 with TRBJ1-1; D possibly corresponds to TRBD1 (6 bases). The CDR3 spans 13 residues. Trimming removed 2 bases from V and 3 bases from J, with 10 bases in between. The germline V gene encodes CDR1 GTSNPN and CDR2 SVGIG (reference sequence). The CDR3: CAWSRTDDTEAFF. The CDR3 DNA is TGTGCCTGGAGTCGGACAGACGACACTGAAGCTTTCTTT.

This rearrangement joins TRBV30 to TRBJ2-3, with D uncertain. The CDR3 totals 13 residues. Germline CDR1 GTSNPN, CDR2 SVGIG (reference sequence). The V end lost 2 bases, the J end lost 3 bases, and 9 bases lay between the germline ends. CDR3 DNA sequence: TGTGCCTGGAGTAGTTGGGCTACAGATACGCAGTATTTT. The encoded protein is CAWSSWATDTQYF. The whole variable domain, filled in from reference TRBV30 and TRBJ2-3, reads SQTIHQWPATLVQPVGSPLSLECTVEGTSNPNLYWYRQAAGRGLQLLFYSVGIGQISSEVPQNLSASRPQDRQFILSSKKLLLSDSGFYLCAWSSWATDTQYFGPGTRLTVL.

The V call is TRBV27, the J call TRBJ2-7; a possible D gene is TRBD2 (6 bases). Judging by the DNA end, TRBJ2-5 fits better; the J call may be wrong. CDR3 length: 16 residues. Germline values: CDR1 MNHEY, CDR2 SMNVEV (reference sequence). The CDR3 spells CASTSLSAEGIKTQYF. CDR3 nucleotides: TGTGCCAGCACCTCTCTCAGCGCGGAGGGGATAAAGACCCAGTACTTC.

This chain uses TRBV5-1 with TRBJ1-3; D gene uncertain. The germline V and J ends were trimmed by 4 bases and 1 base, with 15 bases remaining between them. This CDR3 is 16 amino acids long. Germline assignment: CDR1 SGHRS and CDR2 YFSETQ. The CDR3 bases are TGCGCCAGCAGCCCCTGGATCGTGGCGTCTGGAAACACCATATATTTT. This translates into CASSPWIVASGNTIYF.

The chain carries TRBV29-1 and TRBJ2-5; 7 bases map to TRBD1. The J call may be mistaken, given a closer DNA end match to TRBJ2-7. The CDR3 length is 14 residues. Germline CDR1 reads SQVTM; CDR2 reads ANQGSEA. The DNA for the CDR3 is TGCAGCGTAGAGGGGGCTTTTCCCGCCTACGAGCAGTACTTC. The encoded protein is CSVEGAFPAYEQYF.

V is TRBV19 and J is TRBJ1-1; no firm D call. The CDR3 has 13 amino acids. Trimming cost V 3 bases and J 8 bases, with 13 bases left between them. Germline-derived CDR1 and CDR2 are LNHDA and SQIVND (reference sequence). CDR3 residues: CASSISGSWEAFF. The CDR3 coding sequence is TGTGCCAGTAGTATTTCCGGGTCGTGGGAAGCTTTCTTT.

This sequence joins TRBV7-3 and TRBJ2-5; D is uncertain. Germline CDR1 is SGHTA and CDR2 is FQGTGA. The CDR3 length is 13 residues. V lost 2 bases to trimming and J lost 2 bases, with 6 bases between them. DNA for the CDR3: TGTGCCAGCAGCTTACTCTTTCAAGAGACCCAGTACTTC. It codes for CASSLLFQETQYF.

The V call is TRBV11-2, the J call TRBJ1-4, with D unclear. The germline V gene encodes CDR1 SGHAT and CDR2 FQNNGV. The CDR3 is 15 amino acids. Trimming shortened V by 0 bases and J by 8 bases, and 13 bases separated the two germline ends. The CDR3 DNA reads as TGTGCCAGCAGCTTAGATGCAGGAGTAGGCGAAAAACTGTTTTTT. Amino acids: CASSLDAGVGEKLFF. The whole variable domain, remainder taken from reference TRBV11-2 and TRBJ1-4, is EAGVAQSPRYKIIEKRQSVAFWCNPISGHATLYWYQQILGQGPKLLIQFQNNGVVDDSQLPKDRFSAERLKGVDSTLKIQPAKLEDSAVYLCASSLDAGVGEKLFFGSGTQLSVL.

This chain connects TRBV6-5 to TRBJ2-7, with D possibly TRBD2 on 5 matching bases. Between the trimmed V and J ends, which lost 0 bases and 2 bases, there was a span of 8 bases. CDR1 MNHEY and CDR2 SVGAGI come from the germline V gene. The CDR3 is 14 amino acids. CDR3 DNA sequence: TGTGCCAGCAGTTACTCGGCGGAGGCCTACGAGCAGTACTTC. Translation gives CASSYSAEAYEQYF.

CDR3 amino acids: CASSLGQARPGELFF. DNA of the CDR3: TGTGCCAGCAGCCTCGGACAGGCCCGTCCCGGGGAGCTGTTTTTT. The chain uses TRBV6-6 and TRBJ2-2, with 7 bases matching TRBD1. Germline-derived CDR1 and CDR2 are MNHNY and SVGAGI (reference sequence). The CDR3 consists of 15 residues. V lost 6 bases, J lost 6 bases, and 10 bases stayed unmatched.

V usage is TRBV4-2 and J usage is TRBJ2-5, with D possibly being TRBD1 (5 bases). Matching the DNA end better, TRBJ2-7 makes the J call doubtful. This CDR3 is built from 14 residues. CDR1 and CDR2 from the germline V gene are LGHNA and YNFKEQ. In DNA form, the CDR3 reads TGTGCCAGCAGCCAAGCCTCAGGGACCTACGAGCAGTACTTC. It specifies CASSQASGTYEQYF.

CDR3 in DNA: TGTGCCAGCAGTGCCTGGGACAGGACGATGAACACTGAAGCTTTCTTT. It codes for CASSAWDRTMNTEAFF. The rearrangement uses TRBV6-1 and TRBJ1-1; the match to TRBD1 covers 8 bases. Trimming removed 4 bases from V and 0 bases from J; junction bases left unmatched: 7. Germline CDR1 is MNHNS and CDR2 is SASEGT. The CDR3 totals 16 residues.

The genes are TRBV4-2 and TRBJ2-5; 12 nucleotides line up with TRBD1. The last part of the DNA fits TRBJ2-7 better; the J call may be wrong. CDR1 is LGHNA and CDR2 is YNFKEQ in the germline V gene. The CDR3 sequence is 16 residues long. This CDR3 reads CASSHAAGQGAPEQYF. The CDR3 nucleotides read TGTGCCAGCAGCCACGCCGCGGGACAGGGGGCTCCCGAGCAGTACTTC.